These 14 T cell receptor beta chains came from one sample sequenced in a study of T cell responses to AZD1222 COVID-19 vaccine. Data came from immunoSEQ multiplex PCR; TCRdb stores just in-frame clones and leaves some out. The sample holds approximately 160,000 clones, approximately 93% seen once. The sample was peripheral blood, taken on day 0 of AZD1222 vaccination. The receptors originated from an adult in good health.

In the case of this clone: This same CDR3 is encoded by further DNA sequences in the sample. The rearrangement uses TRBV18 and TRBJ1-1; 8 bases align to TRBD1. The germline V gene encodes CDR1 KGHSH and CDR2 LQKENI. J was trimmed by 1 base and V by 3 bases; bases with no gene match: 4. This CDR3 has 15 amino acids. The CDR3 spells CASSPPTGENTEAFF. DNA of the CDR3: TGTGCCAGCTCACCCCCGACAGGGGAGAACACTGAAGCTTTCTTT. The whole variable domain, remainder taken from reference TRBV18 and TRBJ1-1, is NAGVMQNPRHLVRRRGQEARLRCSPMKGHSHVYWYRQLPEEGLKFMVYLQKENIIDESGMPKERFSAEFPKEGPSILRIQQVVRGDSAAYFCASSPPTGENTEAFFGQGTRLTVV.

The chain is built from TRBV6-2 or TRBV6-3 and TRBJ2-6, with D tentatively TRBD1 (5 bases). Trimming cost V 5 bases and J 0 bases, with 8 bases left between them. Germline loops: CDR1 MNHEY, CDR2 SVGEGT. This CDR3 spans 15 amino acids. The CDR3 nucleotides are TGTGCCAGCAGTCAGGGATACTCTGGGGCCAACGTCCTGACTTTC. Translation: CASSQGYSGANVLTF.

The rearrangement links TRBV5-1 to TRBJ2-3, with TRBD2 matching 11 bases. V lost 4 bases, J lost 3 bases, and 10 bases stayed unmatched. This CDR3 comprises 17 residues. Looked up from germline, CDR1 is SGHRS and CDR2 is YFSETQ. The CDR3 DNA is TGCGCCAGCAGCAAAGCTACTAGCGGGGGTCCGACAGATACGCAGTATTTT. It specifies CASSKATSGGPTDTQYF.

The genes are TRBV5-1 and TRBJ1-5; 7 bases align to TRBD1. V gave up 4 bases and J gave up 2 bases; unmatched junction bases: 6. The V gene's germline CDR1 is SGHRS and CDR2 YFSETQ. This CDR3 has 15 amino acids. CDR3 DNA: TGCGCCAGCAGCCCGGGACAGCTGGGCAATCAGCCCCAGCATTTT. Its translation: CASSPGQLGNQPQHF.

The rearrangement joins TRBV29-1 to TRBJ2-2; D is uncertain. Trimming cost V 7 bases and J 2 bases, with 8 bases left between them. The length of the CDR3 is 12 residues. The germline V gene encodes CDR1 SQVTM and CDR2 ANQGSEA. The CDR3 spells CSGRENTGELFF. In DNA form, the CDR3 reads TGCAGCGGAAGAGAAAACACCGGGGAGCTGTTTTTT.

The chain is built from TRBV6-5 and TRBJ1-2; D possibly corresponds to TRBD1 (6 bases). The germline V and J ends were trimmed by 6 bases and 1 base, with 15 bases remaining between them. Germline V gene lookup returns CDR1 MNHEY and CDR2 SVGAGI. The CDR3 covers 15 residues. The DNA for the CDR3 is TGTGCCAGCAGACGTACCTGGACAGATAACTATGGCTACACCTTC. This sequence encodes CASRRTWTDNYGYTF.

A single count supports this clone. The rearrangement links TRBV12-3 or TRBV12-4 to TRBJ2-3, with 9 bases that match TRBD2. This CDR3 region has 13 residues. J gave up 3 bases and V 10 bases, and 5 bases lay outside the gene matches. The CDR3 DNA sequence: TGTGCCAACCGAGCGGGGGGAACAGATACGCAGTATTTT. Its protein is CANRAGGTDTQYF.

CDR3 sequence reads: CSVPGLNEAFF. In DNA, the CDR3 is TGCAGTGTCCCCGGACTTAATGAAGCTTTCTTT. The V and J genes are TRBV20-1 and TRBJ1-1, with unresolved D. Trimming pared 7 bases from V and 7 bases from J, leaving 13 bases between. Germline-derived CDR1 and CDR2 are DFQATT and SNEGSKA (reference sequence). The CDR3 has 11 residues.

The rearrangement links TRBV7-7 to TRBJ2-3; D may be TRBD2 (5 bases). V was pared by 5 bases and J by 0 bases, with 6 bases between. The CDR3 has 13 amino acids. Germline V gene sequence: CDR1 SSHAT, CDR2 FNYEAQ (reference sequence). CDR3 loop: CASSRGSTDTQYF. The CDR3 nucleotides read TGTGCCAGCAGCCGAGGGAGCACAGATACGCAGTATTTT. Full variable domain (remainder filled in from reference TRBV7-7 and TRBJ2-3): GAGVSQSPRYKVTKRGQDVTLRCDPISSHATLYWYQQALGQGPEFLTYFNYEAQPDKSGLPSDRFSAERPEGSISTLTIQRTEQRDSAMYRCASSRGSTDTQYFGPGTRLTVL.

The chain couples TRBV3-1 (or the pseudogene TRBV3-2) to TRBJ2-2; D remains ambiguous. The V gene lost 3 bases and the J gene lost 5 bases, with 4 bases spanning the gap. CDR3 size: 12 residues. From germline, CDR1 is LGHDT and CDR2 YNNKEL (reference sequence). The CDR3: CASSHLTGELFF. CDR3 coding DNA: TGTGCCAGCAGCCACCTAACCGGGGAGCTGTTTTTT.

The J gene is TRBJ2-3, the V gene TRBV5-1; weak D call: TRBD1 (6 bases). Germline CDR1 and CDR2: SGHRS and YFSETQ. CDR3 length equals 16 residues. V lost 0 bases and J lost 2, with 13 bases in between. CDR3 in amino acids: CASSLVLDSSTDTQYF. In nucleotides, the CDR3 is TGCGCCAGCAGCTTGGTGTTGGACAGCTCCACAGATACGCAGTATTTT.

This sequence joins TRBV6-5 and TRBJ1-3; no reliable D call. CDR1 is MNHEY, CDR2 SVGAGI, per germline. Trimming shortened V by 0 bases and J by 2 bases, and 11 bases separated the two germline ends. This CDR3 spans 16 amino acids. CDR3 sequence (DNA): TGTGCCAGCAGTTACTCGTTATTTTTGCCTGGAAACACCATATATTTT. This encodes CASSYSLFLPGNTIYF.

The chain recombines TRBV6-5 with TRBJ2-7; D might be TRBD2 (5 bases). The CDR3 has 14 amino acids. The V gene's germline CDR1 is MNHEY and CDR2 SVGAGI. The V gene lost 2 bases and the J gene lost 0 bases, with 8 bases spanning the gap. The CDR3 is CASSYGSYSYEQYF. CDR3 DNA: TGTGCCAGCAGTTACGGGAGTTACTCCTACGAGCAGTACTTC.

The V and J genes are TRBV19 and TRBJ2-1; D unclear. The CDR3 has 14 residues. Trimming took off 3 bases at V and 4 bases at J, with 10 bases between the two ends. Germline V gene lookup returns CDR1 LNHDA and CDR2 SQIVND (reference sequence). CDR3 DNA sequence: TGTGCCAGTAGTATCGAGTGGCTGTACAATGAGCAGTTCTTC. As protein: CASSIEWLYNEQFF.